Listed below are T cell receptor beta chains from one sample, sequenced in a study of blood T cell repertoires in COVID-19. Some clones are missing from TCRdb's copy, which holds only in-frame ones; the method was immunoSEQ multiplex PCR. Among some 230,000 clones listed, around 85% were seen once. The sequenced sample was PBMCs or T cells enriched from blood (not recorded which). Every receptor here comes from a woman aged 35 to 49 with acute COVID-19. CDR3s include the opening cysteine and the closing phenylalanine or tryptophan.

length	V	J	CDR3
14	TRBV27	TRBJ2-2	CASSLNRGPGELFF
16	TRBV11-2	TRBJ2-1	CASSPPGSSSYNEQFF
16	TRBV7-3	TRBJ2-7	CASSLGVGTGDHEQYF
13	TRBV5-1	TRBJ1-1	CASSLTGNTEAFF
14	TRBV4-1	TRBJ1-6	CASSQEQGNSPLHF
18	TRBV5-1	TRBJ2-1	CASSLEALAGSSYNEQFF
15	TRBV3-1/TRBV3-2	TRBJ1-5	CASSPNTGAQQPQHF
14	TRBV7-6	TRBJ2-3	CASSLSGDTDTQYF
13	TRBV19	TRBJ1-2	CASSLGGNYGYTF
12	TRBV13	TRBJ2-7	CASSLTGYEQYF
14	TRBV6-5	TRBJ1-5	CASLLDRSNQPQHF
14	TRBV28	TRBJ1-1	CASTSGTGDTEAFF
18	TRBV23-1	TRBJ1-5	CASGDRDRGPASNQPQHF
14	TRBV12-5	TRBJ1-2	CASGLGQGNYGYTF
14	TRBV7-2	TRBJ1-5	CASSFDRPNQPQHF
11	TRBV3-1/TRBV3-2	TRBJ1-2	CASRQGRGYTF
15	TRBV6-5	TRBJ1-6	CASSWDSSYNSPLHF
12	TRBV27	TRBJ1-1	CASSFIRGEAFF
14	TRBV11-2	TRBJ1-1	CASSFGGSGTEAFF
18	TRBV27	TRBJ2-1	CASSFDRTGLAGYNEQFF
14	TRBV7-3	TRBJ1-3	CASSTGSPGNTIYF
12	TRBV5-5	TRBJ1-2	CASSLTHYGYTF
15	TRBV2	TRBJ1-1	CASSDWDRSSVGAFF
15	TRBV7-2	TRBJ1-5	CASSLEGDSNQPQHF
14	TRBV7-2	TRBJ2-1	CASSLMARNNEQFF
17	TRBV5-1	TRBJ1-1	CASSPIGLRQGNTEAFF
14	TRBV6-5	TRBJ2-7	CASSFGQGRYEQYF
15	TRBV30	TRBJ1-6	CAWSVGVGVRSPLHF
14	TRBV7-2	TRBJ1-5	CASSSGGAGQPQHF
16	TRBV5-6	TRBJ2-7	CASSLAARRDGREQYF
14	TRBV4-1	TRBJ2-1	CASSRKPLGDEQFF
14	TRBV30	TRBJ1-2	CASPRTGSNYGYTF
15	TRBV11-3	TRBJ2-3	CASSLLGRGTDTQYF
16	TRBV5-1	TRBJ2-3	CASSLEGGALTDTQYF
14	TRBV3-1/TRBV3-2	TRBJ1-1	CASSRTDMNTEAFF
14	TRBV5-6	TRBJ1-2	CASSLRRGLDGYTF
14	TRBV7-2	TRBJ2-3	CASSLSPSIDTQYF
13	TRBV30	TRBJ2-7	CAWMGHTTYEQYF
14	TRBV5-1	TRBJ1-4	CASKGELTNEKLFF
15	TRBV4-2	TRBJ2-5	CASSQERSTPETQYF
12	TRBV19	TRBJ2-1	CASGAGGREQFF
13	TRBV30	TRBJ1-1	CAWSVLWNTEAFF
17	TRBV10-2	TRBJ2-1	CASTHPIGGLVYNEQFF
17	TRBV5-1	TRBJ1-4	CASSRGQGADLGEKLFF
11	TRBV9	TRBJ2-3	CASSSADTQYF
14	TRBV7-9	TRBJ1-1	CASSYTQLNTEAFF
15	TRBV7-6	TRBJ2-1	CASSLGQNVVNEQFF
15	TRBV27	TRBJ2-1	CASSLVTSGVNEQFF
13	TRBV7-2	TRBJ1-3	CASSSGTPNTIYF
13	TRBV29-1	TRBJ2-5	CSVGGTDQETQYF
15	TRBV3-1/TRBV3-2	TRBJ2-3	CASTSGSGRFDTQYF
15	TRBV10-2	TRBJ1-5	CASSEEGAPNQPQHF
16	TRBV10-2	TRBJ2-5	CASSERTHRGQETQYF
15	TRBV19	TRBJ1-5	CASSIGTVNNQPQHF
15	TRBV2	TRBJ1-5	CASSLTAGSNQPQHF
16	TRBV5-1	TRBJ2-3	CASSLATGGFPDTQYF
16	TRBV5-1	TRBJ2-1	CASSMLAGNSYNEQFF